Shown below are 25 T cell receptor beta chains from a single sample sequenced in a study of control samples from healthy donors and cancer patients. TCRdb's copy holds only in-frame clones and misses some; the assay was immunoSEQ multiplex PCR. The sample lists approximately 58,000 clones; 87% were seen once. Sequenced material: PBMCs. These receptors were collected from a man aged 55 to 70 with head and neck cancer.

The CDR3 spells CASSQDRGGLVTGELFF. DNA for the CDR3: TGTGCCAGCAGCCAAGATCGAGGGGGGCTGGTCACCGGGGAGCTGTTTTTT. J is TRBJ2-2 and V is TRBV14; either TRBD1 or TRBD2 may fit D (6 bases each). The CDR3 length is 17 residues. Trimming stripped 0 bases from V and 4 bases from J, with 15 bases between. Germline V lookup: CDR1 SGHDN, CDR2 FVKESK.

The rearrangement joins TRBV11-2 to TRBJ1-4; tentatively, D is TRBD1 (5 bases). The CDR3 totals 14 residues. CDR1 and CDR2 (germline): SGHAT, FQNNGV. V lost 5 bases and J lost 8, with 15 bases in between. CDR3 DNA sequence: TGTGCCAGCAGCCAGGACGAGGGGCGCGAAAAACTGTTTTTT. Its translation is CASSQDEGREKLFF.

The J gene is TRBJ2-1, the V gene TRBV2; maybe TRBD1 (8 bases). Trimming stripped 2 bases from V and 4 bases from J, with 15 bases between. The CDR3 is 16 amino acids. CDR1 and CDR2 (germline): SNHLY, FYNNEI. As DNA, the CDR3 is TGTGCCAGCAGTGAAATTGACAGGGGACTATACAATGAGCAGTTCTTC. It codes for CASSEIDRGLYNEQFF.

The chain carries TRBV28 and TRBJ1-4; 7 positions match TRBD1. V lost 5 bases and J lost 10; bases outside the gene matches: 13. Per germline, CDR1 MDHEN and CDR2 SYDVKM. The CDR3 consists of 15 residues. This CDR3 is CASSPDRVGVRKLFF. The CDR3 DNA follows: TGTGCCAGCAGTCCCGACAGGGTCGGTGTGAGAAAACTGTTTTTT.

This clone appeared once. Other nucleotide sequences in the sample specify the same CDR3. V is TRBV11-2 and J is TRBJ2-5; 8 bases agree with TRBD2. J gave up 2 bases and V 5 bases, and 16 bases lay outside the gene matches. Germline V gives CDR1 SGHAT, CDR2 FQNNGV. The CDR3 extends over 18 amino acids. For the CDR3, the DNA is TGTGCCAGCAGCCCAACCTCTTTGGTGGGACTAGGACAAGAGACCCAGTACTTC. The encoded protein is CASSPTSLVGLGQETQYF.

CDR3 amino acids: CSASLAAGGNYEQYF. CDR3 nucleotides: TGCAGTGCTAGTCTGGCGGCGGGAGGTAACTACGAGCAGTACTTC. This chain joins TRBV20-1 and TRBJ2-7, with 8 bases aligning to TRBD2. The CDR3 covers 15 residues. V was clipped by 3 bases and J by 3 bases; unmatched bases: 10. Per germline, CDR1 DFQATT and CDR2 SNEGSKA (reference sequence).

V gene TRBV5-1 combines with J gene TRBJ2-4; D ambiguous. The CDR3 covers 12 residues. V shed 0 bases and J shed 7 bases, with 5 bases lying between them. Germline CDR1 and CDR2: SGHRS and YFSETQ. CDR3 sequence: CASSLDANIQYF. CDR3 sequence (DNA): TGCGCCAGCAGCTTGGACGCTAACATTCAGTACTTC.

This clone was counted once. One end of the junction varies from germline; a read error may be responsible. CDR3 protein: CASSVDPSYDEQFF. The CDR3 bases are TGTGCCAGCAGCGTCGACCCTAGCTACGATGAGCAGTTCTTC. The chain uses TRBV7-2 and TRBJ2-1, with D maybe TRBD2 (5 bases). CDR3 length equals 14 residues. Germline V gene sequence: CDR1 SGHTA, CDR2 FQGNSA.

The chain uses TRBV6-1 and TRBJ2-1, with 13 bases that match TRBD2. V lost 4 bases, J lost 4 bases, and 4 bases stayed unmatched. The CDR3 contains 16 residues. CDR1 and CDR2 (germline): MNHNS, SASEGT. CDR3 amino acids: CASSGGTSGMYNEQFF. The DNA of the CDR3 is TGTGCCAGCAGTGGGGGGACTAGCGGGATGTACAATGAGCAGTTCTTC.

CDR3 sequence: CASTRNTEAFF. The CDR3 DNA is TGTGCCAGCACCAGGAACACTGAAGCTTTCTTT. V and J are TRBV25-1 and TRBJ1-1, with no clear D. The germline CDR1 and CDR2 sequences are MGHDK and SYGVNS. The CDR3 extends over 11 amino acids. Trimming pared 7 bases from V and 1 base from J, leaving 4 bases between.

The chain recombines TRBV3-1 (or the pseudogene TRBV3-2) with TRBJ2-3, with D uncertain. Trimming left V 4 bases short and J 4 bases short, with 6 bases between. This CDR3 spans 12 amino acids. Germline V gene sequence: CDR1 LGHDT, CDR2 YNNKEL (reference sequence). The CDR3 reads CASSRRSDTQYF. The CDR3 DNA reads TGTGCCAGCAGCCGCAGATCAGATACGCAGTATTTT.

This clone showed up just once. The chain uses TRBV6-4 and TRBJ2-7, with D hard to call. Germline CDR1 is MRHNA and CDR2 is SNTAGT. This CDR3 contains 13 residues. V shed 8 bases and J shed 2 bases, with 13 bases lying between them. CDR3 protein: CASSEGKPYEQYF. The DNA of the CDR3 is TGTGCCAGCTCAGAAGGGAAACCCTACGAGCAGTACTTC.

This chain uses TRBV6-6 with TRBJ1-6; 7 positions agree with TRBD1. V gave up 0 bases and J gave up 4 bases; unmatched junction bases: 3. The CDR3 runs to 16 residues. Germline V gene data show CDR1 as MNHNY and CDR2 as SVGAGI (reference sequence). Here the CDR3 reads CASSYSPTGYNSPLHF. CDR3 in DNA: TGTGCCAGCAGTTACTCCCCGACAGGGTATAATTCACCCCTCCACTTT.

This chain connects TRBV30 to TRBJ1-5, with TRBD1 matching 8 bases. CDR3 size: 14 residues. Germline loops: CDR1 GTSNPN, CDR2 SVGIG (reference sequence). V was pared by 1 base and J by 4 bases, with 3 bases of the junction left unmatched. CDR3 nucleotide sequence: TGTGCCTGGAGTGGTACAGGGGGAAATCAGCCCCAGCATTTT. It is translated as CAWSGTGGNQPQHF. The full variable domain, with the rest looked up from reference TRBV30 and TRBJ1-5, is SQTIHQWPATLVQPVGSPLSLECTVEGTSNPNLYWYRQAAGRGLQLLFYSVGIGQISSEVPQNLSASRPQDRQFILSSKKLLLSDSGFYLCAWSGTGGNQPQHFGDGTRLSIL.

The chain employs TRBV7-2 and TRBJ2-3, with TRBD2 matching 8 bases. The CDR3 loop spans 16 amino acids. The V segment lost 1 base and the J segment 4 bases; nucleotides outside the gene matches: 7. Germline V gene sequence: CDR1 SGHTA, CDR2 FQGNSA. CDR3: CASSLDWTSYPDTQYF. The CDR3 coding sequence is TGTGCCAGCAGCTTAGATTGGACTAGCTACCCAGATACGCAGTATTTT.

V usage is TRBV10-3 and J usage is TRBJ1-1, with a tentative D call TRBD1 (6 bases). Trimming took off 0 bases at V and 10 bases at J, with 12 bases between the two ends. In germline, CDR1 is ENHRY, CDR2 SYGVKD. The CDR3 extends over 13 amino acids. CDR3 in DNA: TGTGCCATCAGTGAGTCCGGGGGCTATAGAGCTTTCTTT. Its protein is CAISESGGYRAFF.

Remarks on this clone: Sequence at one end of the junction differs from germline and may be a read error. This rearrangement joins TRBV7-7 to TRBJ2-2, with D hard to call. Looked up from germline, CDR1 is SSHAT and CDR2 is FNYEAQ (reference sequence). The CDR3 length is 13 residues. The CDR3 DNA is TGTGCTAGCAGCTTGGGGAACACCGGGGAGCTGTTTTTT. Its translation: CASSLGNTGELFF.

The rearrangement links TRBV4-3 to TRBJ2-7, with TRBD2 as a possible D gene (6 bases). The germline gives CDR1 LGHNA, CDR2 YSLEER. V was clipped by 1 base and J by 3 bases, with 25 bases between them. This CDR3 has 19 amino acids. CDR3 sequence reads: CASSQGVEWREEQSYEQYF. The CDR3, as DNA: TGCGCCAGCAGCCAAGGAGTGGAATGGAGGGAGGAACAAAGCTACGAGCAGTACTTC.

The gene calls are TRBV7-9 and TRBJ2-7, with D possibly matching TRBD1 (6 bases). The ends were cut back, 5 bases at V and 2 bases at J, with 10 bases in the middle. Germline lookup yields CDR1 SEHNR and CDR2 FQNEAQ (reference sequence). The CDR3 runs 13 residues. The CDR3 is CASSVTGPYEQYF. The CDR3 nucleotides read TGTGCCAGCAGCGTTACAGGGCCCTACGAGCAGTACTTC.

V is TRBV4-1 and J is TRBJ1-4; 7 nucleotides line up with TRBD1. This CDR3 region has 15 residues. V lost 4 bases to trimming and J lost 2 bases; unmatched junction nucleotides: 4. CDR1 is MGHRA and CDR2 is YSYEKL in the germline V gene. DNA for the CDR3: TGCGCCAGCAGCCCCCCGACAGGGACTAATGAAAAACTGTTTTTT. Its translation: CASSPPTGTNEKLFF.

This clone has just a few counts. This chain links TRBV11-2 with TRBJ2-1, with a possible D match to TRBD2 (6 bases). The V end was cut by 1 base, the J end by 8 bases, with 15 bases between. Germline loops: CDR1 SGHAT, CDR2 FQNNGV. CDR3 length: 15 residues. CDR3 bases: TGTGCCAGCAGCTTAGGGCCCGGGAGACGGGATGAGCAGTTCTTC. Its protein product is CASSLGPGRRDEQFF.

The chain joins TRBV6-2 or TRBV6-3 to TRBJ1-5; D remains unclear. The CDR3 is 11 residues long. Germline-derived CDR1 and CDR2 are MNHEY and SVGEGT. V gave up 5 bases and J gave up 8 bases, with 7 bases separating them. The CDR3 DNA reads TGTGCCAGCAGTGACGGGGAGCCCCAGCATTTT. Its protein product is CASSDGEPQHF.

The V and J genes are TRBV19 and TRBJ2-5; TRBD1 aligns across 7 bases. The CDR3 runs 15 residues. Trimming cost V 4 bases and J 1 base; bases outside gene matches: 6. CDR1 is LNHDA, CDR2 SQIVND, per germline (reference sequence). CDR3 loop: CASSTMTGFQETQYF. The CDR3 nucleotides are TGTGCCAGTAGTACCATGACAGGGTTCCAAGAGACCCAGTACTTC. Full variable domain (outside the CDR3, taken from reference TRBV19 and TRBJ2-5): DGGITQSPKYLFRKEGQNVTLSCEQNLNHDAMYWYRQDPGQGLRLIYYSQIVNDFQKGDIAEGYSVSREKKESFPLTVTSAQKNPTAFYLCASSTMTGFQETQYFGPGTRLLVL.

V gene TRBV19 combines with J gene TRBJ2-1, with TRBD2 matching over 8 bases. CDR3 size: 15 residues. Trimming removed 4 bases from V and 0 bases from J; junction bases left unmatched: 2. In germline, CDR1 is LNHDA, CDR2 SQIVND (reference sequence). The CDR3 bases are TGTGCCAGTAGTAATCTAGCGGGCTCCTACAATGAGCAGTTCTTC. It codes for CASSNLAGSYNEQFF.

This chain uses TRBV12-3 or TRBV12-4 with TRBJ1-4; D gene ambiguous. The CDR3 covers 13 residues. V was pared by 2 bases and J by 8 bases, with 9 bases between. The CDR3 bases are TGTGCCAGCAGTTTAAGGTCGGAAGAAAAACTGTTTTTT. Translating gives CASSLRSEEKLFF.